This TCR beta chain derives from a study of blood T cell repertoires in COVID-19 (dated by TCRdb to 2020 to 2022). Describing the broader study: Samples covering the acute and convalescent phases of COVID-19 were provided by collaborators in the United States, Italy and Spain. The prospective study material was composed of cDNA or gDNA derived from T cells, B-cell-depleted T cells, or PBMCs. Deeply sampled blood TCRbeta repertoires from subjects exposed to, actively infected with, or recovered from COVID-19 were included in the dataset. A freely available public database, intended as a resource for researchers studying the immune response to SARS-CoV-2, is where the repertoires were released. The samples were drawn from two sources: the first 160 participants of the ongoing ImmuneRACE study, and over 950 subjects contributed by 6 global collaborators. The sample metadata nearly always contained a de-identified subject ID, COVID-19 status, age in years and sex. Where HLA class I and class II types were available, the types were taken from metadata supplied by the sample provider, not from assay-based typing. Study-wide findings and limitations: Clinical and demographic metadata were provided uncurated, with the amount varying by source and participant.

Whole blood was collected in K2EDTA tubes by collaborating institutions according to the institutions' own protocols. For TCRbeta analysis, collaborator samples were shipped as frozen whole blood, as isolated PBMCs, or as DNA extracted from either sample type. As regards this clone: Its antigen has not been determined. The input lacks base qualities; no much larger clone sits a single base away.

TCRbeta CDR3 regions were amplified from genomic DNA using the immunoSEQ Assay, a bias-controlled multiplex PCR. The source study handled its data this way. The number of nucleated cells in each sample was estimated by amplification of reference gene primers within the assay. To quantify the absolute abundance of each unique TCRbeta CDR3 rearrangement, sequence reads were collapsed and filtered. For each sample, productive Simpson clonality was calculated as the square root of Simpson's diversity index over productive rearrangements. This immuneACCESS table, as held by TCRdb, lists in-frame sequences with V and J called but not all clones. Of the missing ones, under half trace to an unresolved V gene in checked studies; the others have no known cause. V and J calls and clone size are given by that table; D and trimming were obtained from the DNA. For this sample there are 98,000 or so clones; over 80% appear just once. The ten largest clones represent around 15% of the sample.

From the germline V gene (reference sequence), CDR1 is LNHDA and CDR2 is SQIVND. The CDR3 spans 15 residues, from the cysteine through the phenylalanine. This entry keeps only the CDR3 DNA: 45 bases, framed from base 1. Trimming accounts for 7 bases at V and 10 bases at J, while the number of junction bases matched to no gene is 12. The TCR sequence derives from a man aged 50-60 years with acute or convalescent COVID-19. Recombination linked TRBV19 to TRBJ1-6, with TRBD1 matching 8 junction bases. Input material: peripheral blood. CDR3 loop: CASTIRTGNGSPLHF. Read as DNA, the sequence is TGTGCCAGTACCATCCGGACAGGGAATGGATCACCCCTCCACTTT.